The entry below gives a single T cell receptor beta chain sequence along with its context. Its antigen is not identified. Individual cDNA molecules each carried unique molecular identifiers attached by the library. TCRdb independently ran MiXCR on the RACE reads; one entry per CDR3 protein. This sample has some 150,000 distinct CDR3 sequences; about 10% occur once, and the top ten carry around 1.4%. Germline CDR1 and CDR2: SGHKS and YYEKEE (reference sequence). The V and J ends lost 4 bases and 7 bases respectively, with 20 bases between them. The CDR3 loop spans 15 amino acids. The sample comes from a study of human T cells and chemical hapten exposure. Study outcomes and limitations: Clustering by CDR3 similarity yielded significantly more large clusters from expanded TCRs than controls. Patch test scores rose with PT1 expanded TCR counts, a positive correlation.

Described time point: patch test 2, 6 weeks after DPC sensitization. Treatment reported: therapeutic diphenylcyclopropenone sensitization with weekly scalp DPC. The study extracted total RNA from unfractionated whole blood. The clonotype was recovered from a woman in her fifties or sixties with alopecia areata. Some clones in this sample may be carry-over from other donors' samples. The sample here was whole blood, taken in connection with sensitization to the hapten diphenylcyclopropenone (DPC). This chain uses TRBV5-5 with TRBJ1-2; a possible D gene is TRBD1 (6 bases). The CDR3 sequence: CASSPQGWGQVGYTF. In DNA form, the CDR3 reads TGTGCCAGCAGCCCCCAGGGATGGGGGCAGGTTGGCTACACCTTC. The full variable domain, its missing parts supplied by reference TRBV5-5 and TRBJ1-2, is DAGVTQSPTHLIKTRGQQVTLRCSPISGHKSVSWYQQVLGQGPQFIFQYYEKEERGRGNFPDRFSARQFPNYSSELNVNALLLGDSALYLCASSPQGWGQVGYTFGSGTRLTVV.